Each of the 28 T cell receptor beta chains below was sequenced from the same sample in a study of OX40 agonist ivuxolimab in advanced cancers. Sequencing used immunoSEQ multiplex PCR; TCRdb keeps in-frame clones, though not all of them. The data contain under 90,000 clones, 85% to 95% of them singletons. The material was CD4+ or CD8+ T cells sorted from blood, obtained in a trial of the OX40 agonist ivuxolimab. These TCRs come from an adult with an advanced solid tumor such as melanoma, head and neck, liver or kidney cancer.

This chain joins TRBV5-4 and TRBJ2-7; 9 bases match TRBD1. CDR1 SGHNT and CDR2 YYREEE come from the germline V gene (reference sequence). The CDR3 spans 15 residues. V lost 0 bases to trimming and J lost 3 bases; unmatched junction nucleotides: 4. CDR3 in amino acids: CASSLEDRGFYEQYF. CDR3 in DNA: TGTGCCAGCAGCTTGGAGGACAGGGGATTCTACGAGCAGTACTTC.

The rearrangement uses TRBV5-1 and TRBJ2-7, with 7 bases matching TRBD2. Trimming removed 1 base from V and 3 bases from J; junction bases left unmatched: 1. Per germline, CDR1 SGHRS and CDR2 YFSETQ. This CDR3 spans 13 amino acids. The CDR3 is CASSLTSVYEQYF. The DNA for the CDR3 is TGCGCCAGCAGCTTGACTAGCGTCTACGAGCAGTACTTC.

Here the CDR3 DNA reads TGTGCCAGTAGTATACATGGACCGAGCCAAGAGACCCAGTACTTC. This translates into CASSIHGPSQETQYF. The V gene is TRBV19, the J gene TRBJ2-5; D ambiguous. The ends were cut back, 2 bases at V and 1 base at J, with 11 bases in the middle. This CDR3 has 15 amino acids. Per the germline V gene, CDR1 is LNHDA and CDR2 is SQIVND (reference sequence).

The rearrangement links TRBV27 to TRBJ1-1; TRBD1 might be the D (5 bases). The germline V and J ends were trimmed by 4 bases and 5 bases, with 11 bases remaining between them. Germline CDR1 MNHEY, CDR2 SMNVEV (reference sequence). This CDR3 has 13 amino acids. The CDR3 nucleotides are TGTGCCAGCAGTTGGGCAGGGAGGACTGAAGCTTTCTTT. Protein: CASSWAGRTEAFF.

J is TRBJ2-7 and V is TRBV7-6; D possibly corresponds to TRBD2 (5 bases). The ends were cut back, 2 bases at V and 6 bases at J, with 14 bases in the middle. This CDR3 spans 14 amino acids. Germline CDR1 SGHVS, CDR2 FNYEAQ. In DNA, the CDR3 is TGTGCCAGCAGCTTATCGAAGGGCGGGCTCGAGCAGTACTTC. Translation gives CASSLSKGGLEQYF.

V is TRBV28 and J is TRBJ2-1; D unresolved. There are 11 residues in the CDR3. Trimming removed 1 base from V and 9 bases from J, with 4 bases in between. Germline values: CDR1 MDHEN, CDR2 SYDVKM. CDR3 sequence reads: CASSLSGEQFF. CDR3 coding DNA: TGTGCCAGCAGTTTATCCGGTGAGCAGTTCTTC. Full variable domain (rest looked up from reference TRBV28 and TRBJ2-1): DVKVTQSSRYLVKRTGEKVFLECVQDMDHENMFWYRQDPGLGLRLIYFSYDVKMKEKGDIPEGYSVSREKKERFSLILESASTNQTSMYLCASSLSGEQFFGPGTRLTVL.

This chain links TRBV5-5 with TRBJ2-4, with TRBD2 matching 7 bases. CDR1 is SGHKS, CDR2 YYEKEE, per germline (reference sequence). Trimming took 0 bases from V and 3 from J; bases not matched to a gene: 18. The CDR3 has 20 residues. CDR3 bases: TGTGCCAGCAGCTTGGTCCTGGGGGTGGCGGCAGCGGGGCTCAAAAACATTCAGTACTTC. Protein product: CASSLVLGVAAAGLKNIQYF.

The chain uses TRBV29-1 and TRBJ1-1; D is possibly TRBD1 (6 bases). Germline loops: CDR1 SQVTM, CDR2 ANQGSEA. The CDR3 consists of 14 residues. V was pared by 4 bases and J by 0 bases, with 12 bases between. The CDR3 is CSVGRGGLNTEAFF. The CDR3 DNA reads TGCAGCGTTGGAAGGGGGGGGCTGAACACTGAAGCTTTCTTT.

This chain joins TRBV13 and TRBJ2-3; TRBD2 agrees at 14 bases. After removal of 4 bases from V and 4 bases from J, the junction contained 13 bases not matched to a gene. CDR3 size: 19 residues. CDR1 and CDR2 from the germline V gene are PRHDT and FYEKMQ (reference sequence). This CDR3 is CASSSGTSGGPTLPDTQYF. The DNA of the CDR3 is TGTGCCAGCAGCTCAGGGACTAGCGGGGGTCCCACCCTCCCAGATACGCAGTATTTT.

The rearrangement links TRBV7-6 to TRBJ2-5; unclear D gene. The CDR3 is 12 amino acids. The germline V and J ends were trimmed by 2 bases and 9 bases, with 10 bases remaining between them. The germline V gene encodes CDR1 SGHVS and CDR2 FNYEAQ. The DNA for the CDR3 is TGTGCCAGCAGCTTACTGGGCGAGGCCCAGTACTTC. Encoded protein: CASSLLGEAQYF.

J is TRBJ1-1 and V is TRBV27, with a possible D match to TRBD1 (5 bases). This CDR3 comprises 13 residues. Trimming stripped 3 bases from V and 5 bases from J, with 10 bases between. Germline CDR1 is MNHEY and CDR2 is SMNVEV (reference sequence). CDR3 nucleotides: TGTGCCAGCAGTTTGGGAGGGGCGACTGAAGCTTTCTTT. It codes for CASSLGGATEAFF.

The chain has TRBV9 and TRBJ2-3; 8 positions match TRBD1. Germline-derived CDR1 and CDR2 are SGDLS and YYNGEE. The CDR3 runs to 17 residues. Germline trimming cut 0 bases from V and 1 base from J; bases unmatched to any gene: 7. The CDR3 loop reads CASSVDRTGSGTDTQYF. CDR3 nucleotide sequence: TGTGCCAGCAGCGTAGATCGGACAGGGTCGGGCACAGATACGCAGTATTTT.

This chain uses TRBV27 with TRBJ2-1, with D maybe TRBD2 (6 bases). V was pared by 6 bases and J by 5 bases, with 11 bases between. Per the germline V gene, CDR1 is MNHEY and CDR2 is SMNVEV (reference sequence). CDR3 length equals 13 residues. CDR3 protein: CASSGGNDNEQFF. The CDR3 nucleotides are TGTGCCAGCAGCGGCGGGAACGACAATGAGCAGTTCTTC.

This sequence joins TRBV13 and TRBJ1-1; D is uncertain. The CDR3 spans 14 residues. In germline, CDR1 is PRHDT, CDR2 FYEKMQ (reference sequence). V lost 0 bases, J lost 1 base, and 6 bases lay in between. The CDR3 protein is CASSLGARNTEAFF. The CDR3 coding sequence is TGTGCCAGCAGCTTAGGGGCCCGGAACACTGAAGCTTTCTTT.

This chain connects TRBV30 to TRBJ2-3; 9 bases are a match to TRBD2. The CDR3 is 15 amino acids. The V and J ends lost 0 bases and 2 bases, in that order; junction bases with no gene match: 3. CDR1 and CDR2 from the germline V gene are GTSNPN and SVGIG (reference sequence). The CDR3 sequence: CAWSVSGGLTDTQYF. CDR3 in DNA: TGTGCCTGGAGTGTTAGCGGGGGACTCACAGATACGCAGTATTTT.

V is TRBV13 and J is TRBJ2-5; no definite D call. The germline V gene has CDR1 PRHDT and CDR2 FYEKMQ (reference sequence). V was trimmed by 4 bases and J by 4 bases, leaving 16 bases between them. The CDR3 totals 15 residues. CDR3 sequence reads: CASSSHAGVGETQYF. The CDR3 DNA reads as TGTGCCAGCAGCTCCCACGCCGGCGTTGGAGAGACCCAGTACTTC. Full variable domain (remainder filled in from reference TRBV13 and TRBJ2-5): AAGVIQSPRHLIKEKRETATLKCYPIPRHDTVYWYQQGPGQDPQFLISFYEKMQSDKGSIPDRFSAQQFSDYHSELNMSSLELGDSALYFCASSSHAGVGETQYFGPGTRLLVL.

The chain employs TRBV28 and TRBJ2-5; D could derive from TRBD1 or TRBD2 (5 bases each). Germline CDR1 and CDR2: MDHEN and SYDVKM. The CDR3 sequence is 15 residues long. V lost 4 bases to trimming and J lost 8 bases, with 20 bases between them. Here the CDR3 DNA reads TGTGCCAGCAGTTCATCCGGGACCCCCAGGTTAACCCAGTACTTC. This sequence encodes CASSSSGTPRLTQYF.

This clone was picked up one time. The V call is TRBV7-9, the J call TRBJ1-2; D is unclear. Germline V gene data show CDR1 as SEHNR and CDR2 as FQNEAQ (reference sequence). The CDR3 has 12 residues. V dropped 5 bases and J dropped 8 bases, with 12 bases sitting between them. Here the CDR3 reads CASSPSGKGYTF. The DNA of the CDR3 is TGTGCCAGCAGCCCCAGCGGGAAAGGCTACACCTTC. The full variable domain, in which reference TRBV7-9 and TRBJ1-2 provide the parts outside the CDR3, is DTGVSQNPRHKITKRGQNVTFRCDPISEHNRLYWYRQTLGQGPEFLTYFQNEAQLEKSRLLSDRFSAERPKGSFSTLEIQRTEQGDSAMYLCASSPSGKGYTFGSGTRLTVV.

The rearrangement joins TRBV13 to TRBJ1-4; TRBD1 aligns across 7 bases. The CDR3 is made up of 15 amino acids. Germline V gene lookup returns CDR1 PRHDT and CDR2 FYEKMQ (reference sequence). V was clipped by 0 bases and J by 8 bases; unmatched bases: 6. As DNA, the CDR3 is TGTGCCAGCAGCTTAGGATCGACAGGGTGGGAAAAACTGTTTTTT. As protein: CASSLGSTGWEKLFF.

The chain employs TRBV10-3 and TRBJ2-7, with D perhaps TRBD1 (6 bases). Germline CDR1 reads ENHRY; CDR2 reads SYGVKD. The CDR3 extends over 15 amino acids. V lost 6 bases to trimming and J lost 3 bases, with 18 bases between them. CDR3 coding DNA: TGTGCCATCAGCGCACAGGGTCAGGTAGGCTACGAGCAGTACTTC. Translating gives CAISAQGQVGYEQYF.

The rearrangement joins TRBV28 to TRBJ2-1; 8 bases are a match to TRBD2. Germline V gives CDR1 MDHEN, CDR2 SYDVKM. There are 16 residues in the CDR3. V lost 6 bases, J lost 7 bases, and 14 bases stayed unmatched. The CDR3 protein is CASSPFLSGRKNEQFF. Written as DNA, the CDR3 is TGTGCCAGCAGCCCCTTCCTAAGCGGGAGAAAGAATGAGCAGTTCTTC.

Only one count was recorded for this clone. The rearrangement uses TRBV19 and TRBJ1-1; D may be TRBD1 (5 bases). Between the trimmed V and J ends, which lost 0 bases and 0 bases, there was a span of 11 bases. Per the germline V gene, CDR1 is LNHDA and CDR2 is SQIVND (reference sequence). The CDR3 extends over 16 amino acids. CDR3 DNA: TGTGCCAGTAGTATAGAGCCAGGGAGAATGAACACTGAAGCTTTCTTT. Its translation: CASSIEPGRMNTEAFF. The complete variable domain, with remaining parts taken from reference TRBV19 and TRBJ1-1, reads DGGITQSPKYLFRKEGQNVTLSCEQNLNHDAMYWYRQDPGQGLRLIYYSQIVNDFQKGDIAEGYSVSREKKESFPLTVTSAQKNPTAFYLCASSIEPGRMNTEAFFGQGTRLTVV.

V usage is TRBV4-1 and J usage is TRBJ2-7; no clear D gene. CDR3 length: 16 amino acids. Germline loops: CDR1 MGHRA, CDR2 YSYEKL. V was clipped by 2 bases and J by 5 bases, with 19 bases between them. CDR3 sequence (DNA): TGCGCCAGCAGCCAAACCCCACCCCCACACCTCAACGAGCAGTACTTC. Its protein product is CASSQTPPPHLNEQYF.

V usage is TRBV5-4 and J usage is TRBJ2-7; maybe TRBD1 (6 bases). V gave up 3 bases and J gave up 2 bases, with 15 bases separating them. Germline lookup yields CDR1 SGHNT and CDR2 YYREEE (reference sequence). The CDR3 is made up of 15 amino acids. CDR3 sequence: CASSSTGFGPYEQYF. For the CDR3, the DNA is TGTGCCAGCAGCTCCACAGGGTTCGGGCCCTACGAGCAGTACTTC.

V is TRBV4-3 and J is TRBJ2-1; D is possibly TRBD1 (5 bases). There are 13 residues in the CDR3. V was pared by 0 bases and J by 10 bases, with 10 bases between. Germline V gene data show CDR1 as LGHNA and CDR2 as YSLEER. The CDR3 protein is CASSQDRAPEQFF. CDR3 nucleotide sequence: TGCGCCAGCAGCCAAGACAGGGCCCCAGAGCAGTTCTTC.

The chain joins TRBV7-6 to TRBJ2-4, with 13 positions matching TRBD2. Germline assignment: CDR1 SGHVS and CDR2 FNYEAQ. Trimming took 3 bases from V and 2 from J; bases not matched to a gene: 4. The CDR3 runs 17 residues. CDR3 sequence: CASSFGLAGVPKNIQYF. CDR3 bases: TGTGCCAGCAGCTTCGGACTAGCGGGAGTCCCCAAAAACATTCAGTACTTC.

The CDR3 DNA is TGTGCCAGCAGCCCGGGACAGGCGAACACCGGGGAGCTGTTTTTT. Encoded protein: CASSPGQANTGELFF. The V gene is TRBV7-9, the J gene TRBJ2-2, with 8 bases that match TRBD1. CDR3 length equals 15 residues. V gave up 5 bases and J gave up 0 bases; unmatched junction bases: 2. From germline, CDR1 is SEHNR and CDR2 FQNEAQ (reference sequence).

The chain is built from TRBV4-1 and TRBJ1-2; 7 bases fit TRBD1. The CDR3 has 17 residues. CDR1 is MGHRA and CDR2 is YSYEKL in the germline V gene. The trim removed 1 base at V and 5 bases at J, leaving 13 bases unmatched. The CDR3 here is CASSQVRPGQKGYGYTF. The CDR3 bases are TGCGCCAGCAGCCAAGTGAGGCCGGGACAGAAGGGTTATGGCTACACCTTC.